The sequence of this T cell receptor (beta chain) was determined in a study of blood T cell repertoires in COVID-19 (dated by TCRdb to 2019 to 2021). Turning to the overall study: The collaborator samples originated in the United States, Italy and Spain and spanned the acute and convalescent phases of COVID-19. Samples were obtained from the ongoing ImmuneRACE study (first 160 participants) and from over 1,000 subjects provided by 6 global collaborators. The sample metadata nearly always contained a de-identified subject ID, COVID-19 status, age in years and sex. Where available, HLA class I and class II types were taken from metadata supplied by the sample provider and were not determined by assay-based typing. Subjects who had been exposed to COVID-19, were actively infected with it, or had recovered from it provided the deeply sampled blood TCRbeta repertoires that made up the dataset. The repertoires were released in a freely available public database intended as a resource for research on the immune response to SARS-CoV-2. The material from the prospective study consisted of cDNA or gDNA derived from T cells, B-cell-depleted T cells, or PBMCs.

What the research found in general, with its limitations: How much clinical and demographic metadata was included differed by source and by participant, and the metadata was provided uncurated.

In regard to this clone: No antigen is known for it. Base qualities are not recorded, but no much larger clone differs from it by a single base.

TCRbeta CDR3 regions were amplified from genomic DNA by means of the immunoSEQ Assay, a bias-controlled multiplex PCR. Under the source paper's analysis protocol: The number of nucleated cells in each sample was estimated by amplification of reference gene primers within the assay. To quantify the absolute abundance of each unique TCRbeta CDR3 rearrangement, sequence reads were collapsed and filtered. For each sample, productive Simpson clonality was calculated as the square root of Simpson's diversity index over productive rearrangements. TCRdb re-hosts the immuneACCESS table, in-frame sequences only. Its copies lack some clones; in the studies checked, an unresolved V gene accounts for under half of them, and the cause for the rest is not known. V, J and clone size were drawn from that table, and D and trimming were deduced from the DNA. The sample data list roughly 160,000 clones, and about 82% of these were observed just once. The ten largest clonotypes hold roughly 7% of the sample.

Whole blood was collected in K2EDTA tubes by collaborating institutions according to the institutions' own protocols. For TCRbeta analysis, collaborators shipped samples as frozen whole blood, isolated PBMCs, or DNA extracted from either of those sample types. Trimming removed 10 bases from V and 4 bases from J; the gene matches leave 9 bases unexplained. The germline V gene provides CDR1 MNHEY and CDR2 SVGAGI. The CDR3 spans 14 residues, from the cysteine through the phenylalanine. Solely the CDR3 DNA is kept, with 42 bases framed from the first base. The sequence was collected from a man aged 45-60 years with active or convalescent COVID-19. Sample: peripheral blood. The sequence links TRBV6-5 to TRBJ2-3; TRBD2 agrees with 9 junctional bases. The nucleotide sequence reads as follows: TGTGCCACAGAGGCGGGGGGGCTGTCAGATACGCAGTATTTT. It translates to CATEAGGLSDTQYF.